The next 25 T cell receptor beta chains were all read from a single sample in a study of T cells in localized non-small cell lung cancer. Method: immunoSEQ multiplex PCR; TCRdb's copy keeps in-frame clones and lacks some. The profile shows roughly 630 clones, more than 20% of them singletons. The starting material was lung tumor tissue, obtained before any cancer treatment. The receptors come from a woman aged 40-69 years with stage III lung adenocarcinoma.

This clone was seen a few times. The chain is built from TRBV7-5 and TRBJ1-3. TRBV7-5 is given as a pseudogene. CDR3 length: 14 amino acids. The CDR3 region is CASSLGNSGNTIYF. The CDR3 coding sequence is TGTGCCAGCAGCTTGGGGAATAGTGGAAACACCATATATTTT.

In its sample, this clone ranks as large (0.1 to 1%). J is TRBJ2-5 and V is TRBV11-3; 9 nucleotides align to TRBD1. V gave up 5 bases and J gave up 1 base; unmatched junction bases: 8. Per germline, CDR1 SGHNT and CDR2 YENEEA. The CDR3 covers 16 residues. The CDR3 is CASSKLGQGLQETQYF. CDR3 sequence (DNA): TGTGCCAGCAGCAAATTGGGACAGGGCCTCCAAGAGACCCAGTACTTC. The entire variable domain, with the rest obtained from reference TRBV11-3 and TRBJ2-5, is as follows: EAGVVQSPRYKIIEKKQPVAFWCNPISGHNTLYWYLQNLGQGPELLIRYENEEAVDDSQLPKDRFSAERLKGVDSTLKIQPAELGDSAVYLCASSKLGQGLQETQYFGPGTRLLVL.

The CDR3 DNA reads TGTGCCAGTAGTTACGACCTGAACACTGAAGCTTTCTTT. Amino acids: CASSYDLNTEAFF. The rearrangement uses TRBV19 and TRBJ1-1; no clear D gene. This CDR3 spans 13 amino acids. Germline assignment: CDR1 LNHDA and CDR2 SQIVND (reference sequence). Trimming removed 5 bases from V and 0 bases from J, with 7 bases in between.

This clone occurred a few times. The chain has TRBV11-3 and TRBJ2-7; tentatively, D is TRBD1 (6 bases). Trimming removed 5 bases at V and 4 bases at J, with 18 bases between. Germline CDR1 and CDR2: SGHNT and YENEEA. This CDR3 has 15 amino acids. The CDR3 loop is CASSRDRSGIYEQYF. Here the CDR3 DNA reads TGTGCCAGCAGCCGCGACAGGTCGGGGATATACGAGCAGTACTTC.

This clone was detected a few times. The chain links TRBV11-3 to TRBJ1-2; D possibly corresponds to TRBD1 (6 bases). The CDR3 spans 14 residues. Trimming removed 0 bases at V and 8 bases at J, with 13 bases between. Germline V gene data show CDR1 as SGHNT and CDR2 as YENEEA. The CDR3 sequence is CASSLEGRGSGYTF. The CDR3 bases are TGTGCCAGCAGCTTAGAGGGCAGGGGTAGCGGCTACACCTTC.

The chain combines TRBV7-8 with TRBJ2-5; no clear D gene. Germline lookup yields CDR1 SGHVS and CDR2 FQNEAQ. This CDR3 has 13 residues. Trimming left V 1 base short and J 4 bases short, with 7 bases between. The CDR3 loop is CASSLGGGETQYF. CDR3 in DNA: TGTGCCAGCAGCTTAGGAGGTGGAGAGACCCAGTACTTC.

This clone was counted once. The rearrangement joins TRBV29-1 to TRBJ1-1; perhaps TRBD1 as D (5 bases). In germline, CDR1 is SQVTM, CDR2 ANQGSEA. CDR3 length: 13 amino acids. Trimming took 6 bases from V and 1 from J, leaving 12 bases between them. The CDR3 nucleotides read TGCAGCGTCGTCGAGAGGGGGAACACTGAAGCTTTCTTT. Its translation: CSVVERGNTEAFF.

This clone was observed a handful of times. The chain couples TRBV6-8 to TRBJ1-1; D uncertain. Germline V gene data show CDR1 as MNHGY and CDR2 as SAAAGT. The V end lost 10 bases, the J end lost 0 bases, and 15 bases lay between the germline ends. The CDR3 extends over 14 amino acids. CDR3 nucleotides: TGTGCCATCACCTCGGACGGAATGAACACTGAAGCTTTCTTT. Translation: CAITSDGMNTEAFF.

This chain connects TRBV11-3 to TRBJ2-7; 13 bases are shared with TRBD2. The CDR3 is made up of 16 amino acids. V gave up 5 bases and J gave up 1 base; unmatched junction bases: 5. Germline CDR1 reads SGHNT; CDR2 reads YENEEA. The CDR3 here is CASSNGLAGESYEQYF. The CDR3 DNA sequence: TGTGCCAGCAGCAATGGACTAGCGGGAGAATCCTACGAGCAGTACTTC.

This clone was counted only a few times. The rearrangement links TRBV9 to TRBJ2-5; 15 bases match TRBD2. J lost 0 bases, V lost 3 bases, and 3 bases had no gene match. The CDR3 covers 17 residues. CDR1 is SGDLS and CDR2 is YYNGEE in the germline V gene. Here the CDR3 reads CASSEGLAGGNQETQYF. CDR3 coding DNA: TGTGCCAGCAGCGAGGGACTAGCGGGGGGTAACCAAGAGACCCAGTACTTC.

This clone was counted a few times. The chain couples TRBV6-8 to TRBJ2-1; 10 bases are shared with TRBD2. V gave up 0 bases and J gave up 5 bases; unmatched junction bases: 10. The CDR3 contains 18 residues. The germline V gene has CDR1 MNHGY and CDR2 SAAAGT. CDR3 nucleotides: TGTGCCAGCAGTTACTCCCCGACTAGCGGGTTTCTAAACAATGAGCAGTTCTTC. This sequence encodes CASSYSPTSGFLNNEQFF.

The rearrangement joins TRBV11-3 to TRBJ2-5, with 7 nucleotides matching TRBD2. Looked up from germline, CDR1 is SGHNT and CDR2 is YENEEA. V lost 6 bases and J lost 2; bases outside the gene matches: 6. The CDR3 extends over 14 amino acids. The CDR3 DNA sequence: TGTGCCAGCAGAGACCTAGCGGTACAAGAGACCCAGTACTTC. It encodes CASRDLAVQETQYF.

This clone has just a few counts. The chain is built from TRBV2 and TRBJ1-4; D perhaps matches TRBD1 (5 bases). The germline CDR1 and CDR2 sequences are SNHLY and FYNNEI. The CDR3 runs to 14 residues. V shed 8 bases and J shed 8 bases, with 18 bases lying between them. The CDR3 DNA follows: TGTGCCAGCGCGGGACCGGACGGGGGGGAAAAACTGTTTTTT. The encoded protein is CASAGPDGGEKLFF.

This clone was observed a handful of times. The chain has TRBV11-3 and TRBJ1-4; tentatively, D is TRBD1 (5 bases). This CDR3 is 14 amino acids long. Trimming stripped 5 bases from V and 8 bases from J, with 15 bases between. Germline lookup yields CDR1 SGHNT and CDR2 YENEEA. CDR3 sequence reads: CASSPRGQGEKLFF. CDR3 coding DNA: TGTGCCAGCAGCCCCCGGGGCCAGGGAGAAAAACTGTTTTTT.

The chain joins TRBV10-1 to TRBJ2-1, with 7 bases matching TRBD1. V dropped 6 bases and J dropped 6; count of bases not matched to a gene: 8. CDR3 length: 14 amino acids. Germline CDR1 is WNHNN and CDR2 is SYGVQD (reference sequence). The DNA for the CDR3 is TGCGCCAGCAGCCGAGGACAGGATCCCAATGAGCAGTTCTTC. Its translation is CASSRGQDPNEQFF.

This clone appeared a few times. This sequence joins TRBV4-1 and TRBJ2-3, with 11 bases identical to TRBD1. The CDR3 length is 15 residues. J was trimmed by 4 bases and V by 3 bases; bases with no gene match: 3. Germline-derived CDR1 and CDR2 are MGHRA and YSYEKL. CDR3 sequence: CASSQDRGHSDTQYF. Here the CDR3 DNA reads TGCGCCAGCAGCCAGGACAGGGGGCATTCAGATACGCAGTATTTT.

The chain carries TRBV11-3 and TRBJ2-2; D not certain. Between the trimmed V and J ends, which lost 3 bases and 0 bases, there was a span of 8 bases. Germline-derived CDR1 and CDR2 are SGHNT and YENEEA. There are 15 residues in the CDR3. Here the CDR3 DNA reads TGTGCCAGCAGCTTGGGCCAGGCGAACACCGGGGAGCTGTTTTTT. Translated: CASSLGQANTGELFF.

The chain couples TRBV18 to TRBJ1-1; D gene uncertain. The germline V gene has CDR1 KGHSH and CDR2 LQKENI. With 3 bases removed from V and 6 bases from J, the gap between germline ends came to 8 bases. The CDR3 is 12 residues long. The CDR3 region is CASSPGIAEAFF. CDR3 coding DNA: TGTGCCAGCTCACCGGGTATAGCTGAAGCTTTCTTT.

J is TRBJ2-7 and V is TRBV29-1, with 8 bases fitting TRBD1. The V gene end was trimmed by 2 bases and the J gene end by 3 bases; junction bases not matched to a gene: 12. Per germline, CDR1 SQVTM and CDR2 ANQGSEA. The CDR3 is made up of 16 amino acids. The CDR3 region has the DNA TGCAGCGTTGAAACCCCCGGACAGGGAATACGCTACGAGCAGTACTTC. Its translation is CSVETPGQGIRYEQYF.

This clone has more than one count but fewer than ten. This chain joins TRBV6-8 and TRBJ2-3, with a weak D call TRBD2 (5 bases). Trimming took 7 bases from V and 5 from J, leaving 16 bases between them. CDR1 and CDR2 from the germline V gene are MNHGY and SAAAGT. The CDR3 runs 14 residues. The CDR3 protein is CASKERTAQDTQYF. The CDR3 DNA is TGTGCCAGCAAAGAGCGGACCGCACAAGATACGCAGTATTTT.

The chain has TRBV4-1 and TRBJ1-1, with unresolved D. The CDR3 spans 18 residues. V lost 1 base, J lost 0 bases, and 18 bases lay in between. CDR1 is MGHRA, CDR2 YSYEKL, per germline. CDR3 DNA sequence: TGCGCCAGCAGCCAAGGCCCGGATCCCCTCGCGATGAACACTGAAGCTTTCTTT. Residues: CASSQGPDPLAMNTEAFF.

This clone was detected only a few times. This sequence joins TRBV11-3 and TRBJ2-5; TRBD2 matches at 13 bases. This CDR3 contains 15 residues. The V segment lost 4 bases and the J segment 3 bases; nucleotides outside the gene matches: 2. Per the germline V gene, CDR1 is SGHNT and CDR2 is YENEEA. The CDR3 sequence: CASSWTSGGKETQYF. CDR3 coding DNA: TGTGCCAGCAGCTGGACTAGCGGGGGTAAAGAGACCCAGTACTTC.

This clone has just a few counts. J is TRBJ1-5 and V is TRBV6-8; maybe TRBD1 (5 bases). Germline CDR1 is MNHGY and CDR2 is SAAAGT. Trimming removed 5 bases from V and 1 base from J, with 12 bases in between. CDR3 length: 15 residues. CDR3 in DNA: TGTGCCAGCAGTGGTCCAGGGCTAAGCAATCAGCCCCAGCATTTT. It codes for CASSGPGLSNQPQHF.

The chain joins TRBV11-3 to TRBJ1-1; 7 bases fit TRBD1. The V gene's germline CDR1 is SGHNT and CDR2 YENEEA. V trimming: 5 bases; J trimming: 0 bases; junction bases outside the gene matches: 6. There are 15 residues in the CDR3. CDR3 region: CASSDPGTVNTEAFF. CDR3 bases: TGTGCCAGCAGCGACCCCGGGACAGTGAACACTGAAGCTTTCTTT.

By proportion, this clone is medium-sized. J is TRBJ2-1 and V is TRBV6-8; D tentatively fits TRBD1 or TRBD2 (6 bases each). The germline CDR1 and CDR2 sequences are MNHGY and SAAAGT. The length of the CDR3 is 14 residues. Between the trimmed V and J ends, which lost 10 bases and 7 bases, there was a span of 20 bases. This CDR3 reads CATGGGGVGNEQFF. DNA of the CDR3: TGTGCCACTGGAGGGGGTGGGGTCGGGAATGAGCAGTTCTTC.